The source of this T cell receptor (beta chain) is a study of blood T cell repertoires in COVID-19. Regarding this clone: A junction boundary mismatches the germline segment, possibly from a read error.

The method was immunoSEQ multiplex PCR; TCRdb's version includes in-frame clones alone and lacks a portion of them. The sample has about 310,000 clones; nearly 90% are singletons. The sequenced sample was PBMCs or T cells enriched from blood (not recorded which). This sequence originates from a woman in her late teens or twenties with acute COVID-19.

CDR3 DNA: TGTGCTAGCAGCTTAGGGGTGGGCGGGGCATCCTACAATGAGCAGTTCTTC. Translating it yields CASSLGVGGASYNEQFF. The chain combines TRBV7-7 with TRBJ2-1, with a weak D call TRBD2 (6 bases). The CDR3 has 17 amino acids. CDR1 and CDR2 from the germline V gene are SSHAT and FNYEAQ (reference sequence).